This T cell receptor (beta chain) was obtained from a study of blood T cell repertoires in COVID-19. Across the study: The origin of the acute and convalescent COVID-19 samples was the United States, Italy and Spain.

CDR1 and CDR2 (germline): SNHLY, FYNNEI. The CDR3 is 12 residues long. Trimming removed 7 bases at V and 1 base at J, with 7 bases between. The repertoire was sequenced with immunoSEQ multiplex PCR; TCRdb's copy has only in-frame clones and lacks some. The sample carries some 430,000 clones, 90% recorded once. The sequence was collected from a man younger than 30 who had recovered from COVID-19. The chain combines TRBV2 with TRBJ1-1; D call uncertain. The source material was PBMCs or T cells enriched from blood (not recorded which). The CDR3 DNA sequence: TGTGCCAGCAACCGACAGAACACTGAAGCTTTCTTT. It specifies CASNRQNTEAFF.